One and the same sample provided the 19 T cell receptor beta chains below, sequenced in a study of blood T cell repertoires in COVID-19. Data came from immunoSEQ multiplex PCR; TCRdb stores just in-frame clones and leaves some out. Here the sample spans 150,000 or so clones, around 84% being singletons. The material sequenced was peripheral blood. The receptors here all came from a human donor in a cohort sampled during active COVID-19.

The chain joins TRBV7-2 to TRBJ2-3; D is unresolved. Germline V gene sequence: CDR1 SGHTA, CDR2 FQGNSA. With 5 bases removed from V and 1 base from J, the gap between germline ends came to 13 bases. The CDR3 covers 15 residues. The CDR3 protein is CASSPRTGGTDTQYF. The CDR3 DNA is TGTGCCAGCAGCCCACGAACGGGTGGCACAGATACGCAGTATTTT.

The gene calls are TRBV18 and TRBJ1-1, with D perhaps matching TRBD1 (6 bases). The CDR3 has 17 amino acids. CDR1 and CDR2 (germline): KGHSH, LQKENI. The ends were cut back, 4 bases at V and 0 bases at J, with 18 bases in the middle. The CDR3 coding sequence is TGTGCCAGCTCACGGCGGGGGGACACCCTGATGAACACTGAAGCTTTCTTT. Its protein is CASSRRGDTLMNTEAFF.

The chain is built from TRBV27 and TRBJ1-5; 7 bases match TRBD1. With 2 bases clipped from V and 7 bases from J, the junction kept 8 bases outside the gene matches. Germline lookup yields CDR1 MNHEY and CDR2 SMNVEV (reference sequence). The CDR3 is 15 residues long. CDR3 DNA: TGTGCCAGCAGTTTAAACAGACAGGGTTCACAGCCCCAGCATTTT. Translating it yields CASSLNRQGSQPQHF.

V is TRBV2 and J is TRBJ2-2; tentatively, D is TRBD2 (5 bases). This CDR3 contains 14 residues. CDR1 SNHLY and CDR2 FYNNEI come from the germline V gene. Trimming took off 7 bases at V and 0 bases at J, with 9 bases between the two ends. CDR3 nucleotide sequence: TGTGCCAGCAATTCCGGGGCGAACACCGGGGAGCTGTTTTTT. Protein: CASNSGANTGELFF.

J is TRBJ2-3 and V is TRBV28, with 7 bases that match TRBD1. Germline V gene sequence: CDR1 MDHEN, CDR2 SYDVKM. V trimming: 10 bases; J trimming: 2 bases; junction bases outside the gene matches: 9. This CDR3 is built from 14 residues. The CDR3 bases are TGTGCCATCTCGACAGGGCTATCCACAGATACGCAGTATTTT. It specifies CAISTGLSTDTQYF.

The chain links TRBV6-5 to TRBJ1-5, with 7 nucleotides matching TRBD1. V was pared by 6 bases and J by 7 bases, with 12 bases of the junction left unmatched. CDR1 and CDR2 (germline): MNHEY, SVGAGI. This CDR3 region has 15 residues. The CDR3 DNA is TGTGCCAGCAGGGGGCCGAGTGGACAGGCGCAGCCCCAGCATTTT. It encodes CASRGPSGQAQPQHF.

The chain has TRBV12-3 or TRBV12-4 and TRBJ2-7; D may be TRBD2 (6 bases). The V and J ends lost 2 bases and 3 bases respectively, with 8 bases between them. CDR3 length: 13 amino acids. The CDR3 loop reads CASSLSAGYEQYF. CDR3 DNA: TGTGCCAGCAGTTTATCAGCGGGCTACGAGCAGTACTTC.

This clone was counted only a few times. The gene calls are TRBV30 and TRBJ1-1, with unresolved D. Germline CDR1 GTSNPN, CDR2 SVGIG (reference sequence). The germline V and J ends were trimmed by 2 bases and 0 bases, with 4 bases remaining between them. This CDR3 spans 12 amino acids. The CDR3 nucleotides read TGTGCCTGGAGTCGTATGAACACTGAAGCTTTCTTT. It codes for CAWSRMNTEAFF.

This CDR3 reads CAISGTIQDQPQHF. The CDR3 coding sequence is TGTGCCATCAGTGGGACTATTCAGGATCAGCCCCAGCATTTT. The chain has TRBV10-3 and TRBJ1-5, with D hard to call. V was cut by 4 bases and J by 5 bases, with 12 bases left in between. The V gene's germline CDR1 is ENHRY and CDR2 SYGVKD. The CDR3 has 14 residues.

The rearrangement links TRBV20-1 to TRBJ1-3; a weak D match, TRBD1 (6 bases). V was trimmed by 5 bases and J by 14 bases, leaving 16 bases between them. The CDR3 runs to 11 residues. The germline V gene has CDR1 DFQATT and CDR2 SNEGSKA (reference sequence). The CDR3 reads CSAAQGSSLYF. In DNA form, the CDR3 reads TGCAGTGCTGCTCAGGGGTCATCTTTATATTTT.

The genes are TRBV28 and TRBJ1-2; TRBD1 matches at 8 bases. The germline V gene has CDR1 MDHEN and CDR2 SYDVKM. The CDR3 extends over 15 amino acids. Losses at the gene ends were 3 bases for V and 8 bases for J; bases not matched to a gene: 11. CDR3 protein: CASSLGWTGRTGYTF. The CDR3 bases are TGTGCCAGCAGTTTGGGGTGGACAGGGCGTACCGGCTACACCTTC.

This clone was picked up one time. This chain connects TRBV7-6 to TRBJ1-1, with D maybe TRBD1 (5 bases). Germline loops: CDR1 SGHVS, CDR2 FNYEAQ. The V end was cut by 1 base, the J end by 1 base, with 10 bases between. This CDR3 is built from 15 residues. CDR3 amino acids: CASSLVPGRNTEAFF. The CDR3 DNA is TGTGCCAGCAGCTTAGTTCCAGGGCGGAACACTGAAGCTTTCTTT.

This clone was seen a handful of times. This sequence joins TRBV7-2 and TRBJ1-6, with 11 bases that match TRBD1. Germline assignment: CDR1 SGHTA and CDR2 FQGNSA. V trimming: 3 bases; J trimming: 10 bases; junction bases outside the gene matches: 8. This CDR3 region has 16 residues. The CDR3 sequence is CASSLGLGTGGSPLHF. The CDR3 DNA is TGTGCCAGCAGCTTGGGTCTAGGGACAGGGGGATCACCCCTCCACTTT.

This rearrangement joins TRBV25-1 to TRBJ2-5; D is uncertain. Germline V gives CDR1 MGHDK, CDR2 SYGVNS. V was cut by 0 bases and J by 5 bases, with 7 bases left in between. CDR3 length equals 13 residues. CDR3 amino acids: CASSEYPGETQYF. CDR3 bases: TGTGCCAGCAGTGAATATCCCGGGGAGACCCAGTACTTC. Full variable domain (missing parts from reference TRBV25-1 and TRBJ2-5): EADIYQTPRYLVIGTGKKITLECSQTMGHDKMYWYQQDPGMELHLIHYSYGVNSTEKGDLSSESTVSRIRTEHFPLTLESARPSHTSQYLCASSEYPGETQYFGPGTRLLVL.

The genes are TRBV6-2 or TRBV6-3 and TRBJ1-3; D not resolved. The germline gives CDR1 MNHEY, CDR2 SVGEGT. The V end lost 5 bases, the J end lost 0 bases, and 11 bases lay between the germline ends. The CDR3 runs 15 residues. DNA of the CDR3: TGTGCCAGCAGTAGCCGTGATTTCTCTGGAAACACCATATATTTT. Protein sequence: CASSSRDFSGNTIYF.

The CDR3 loop reads CASSSLAGEGTQYF. CDR3 DNA: TGTGCCAGCAGCTCATTAGCGGGGGAGGGGACCCAGTACTTC. The chain combines TRBV7-9 with TRBJ2-5; 9 bases map to TRBD2. The germline V gene has CDR1 SEHNR and CDR2 FQNEAQ (reference sequence). This CDR3 is built from 14 residues. Unmatched junction bases numbered 7, after V lost 4 bases and J lost 7 bases.

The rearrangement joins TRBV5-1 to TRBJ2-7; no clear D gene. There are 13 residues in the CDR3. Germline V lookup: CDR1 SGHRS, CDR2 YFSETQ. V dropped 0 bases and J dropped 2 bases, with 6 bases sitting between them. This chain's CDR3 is CASSLETPYEQYF. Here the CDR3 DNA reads TGCGCCAGCAGCTTGGAGACACCCTACGAGCAGTACTTC.

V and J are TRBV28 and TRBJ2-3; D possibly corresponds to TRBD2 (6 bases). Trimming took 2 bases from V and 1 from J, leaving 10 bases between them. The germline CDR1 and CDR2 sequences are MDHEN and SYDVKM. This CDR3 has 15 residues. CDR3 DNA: TGTGCCAGCAGTTTAATCGGCGGGGGCACAGATACGCAGTATTTT. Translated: CASSLIGGGTDTQYF.

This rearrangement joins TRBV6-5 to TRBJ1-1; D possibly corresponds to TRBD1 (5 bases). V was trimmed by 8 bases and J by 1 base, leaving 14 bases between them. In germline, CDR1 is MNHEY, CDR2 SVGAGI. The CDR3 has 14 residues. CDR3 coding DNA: TGTGCCAGCGCTGGCGTGGGGCCGAACACTGAAGCTTTCTTT. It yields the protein CASAGVGPNTEAFF.